These 6 T cell receptor beta chains originate from one sample sequenced in a study of blood T cell repertoires in COVID-19. The repertoire was sequenced with immunoSEQ multiplex PCR; TCRdb's copy has only in-frame clones and lacks some. The sample contains about 300,000 clones, roughly 82% of which appear only once. Sequenced material: peripheral blood. These receptors were obtained from a woman in her fifties or sixties with acute or convalescent COVID-19.

V usage is TRBV2 and J usage is TRBJ1-6, with D hard to call. This CDR3 is 13 amino acids long. Trimming took off 4 bases at V and 8 bases at J, with 9 bases between the two ends. In germline, CDR1 is SNHLY, CDR2 FYNNEI. The CDR3 reads CASSVFRDSPLHF. The CDR3 DNA reads as TGTGCCAGCAGTGTCTTTCGGGATTCACCCCTCCACTTT.

V usage is TRBV4-2 and J usage is TRBJ2-7; 11 bases fit TRBD1. Per the germline V gene, CDR1 is LGHNA and CDR2 is YNFKEQ. The CDR3 runs 15 residues. V lost 0 bases, J lost 5 bases, and 3 bases stayed unmatched. The CDR3 loop is CASSQEPGQGDEQYF. The CDR3 nucleotides are TGTGCCAGCAGCCAAGAACCGGGACAGGGGGACGAGCAGTACTTC.

V usage is TRBV3-1 (or the pseudogene TRBV3-2) and J usage is TRBJ2-7; TRBD1 is a possible D gene (5 bases). The V and J ends lost 3 bases and 4 bases respectively, with 10 bases between them. This CDR3 is 13 amino acids long. Germline CDR1 LGHDT, CDR2 YNNKEL (reference sequence). In DNA, the CDR3 is TGTGCCAGCAGCCAGGGGCAGGCTTACGAGCAGTACTTC. Translated: CASSQGQAYEQYF.

The V call is TRBV7-2, the J call TRBJ2-1; 8 nucleotides align to TRBD2. Trimming at V came to 5 bases and at J to 4 bases, leaving 16 bases not matched to a gene. The germline CDR1 and CDR2 sequences are SGHTA and FQGNSA. The CDR3 is 18 residues long. CDR3 DNA: TGTGCCAGCAGCCAGGCGTTCCTAAGCGGGAGCACATACAATGAGCAGTTCTTC. As protein: CASSQAFLSGSTYNEQFF.

The V and J genes are TRBV5-1 and TRBJ2-2; TRBD2 agrees at 8 bases. CDR1 is SGHRS, CDR2 YFSETQ, per germline. This CDR3 is 16 amino acids long. V gave up 0 bases and J gave up 5 bases; unmatched junction bases: 6. CDR3 in amino acids: CASSLAGTSGTGELFF. In nucleotides, the CDR3 is TGCGCCAGCAGCTTGGCCGGTACTAGCGGTACCGGGGAGCTGTTTTTT. Drawing the rest from reference TRBV5-1 and TRBJ2-2, the complete variable domain is KAGVTQTPRYLIKTRGQQVTLSCSPISGHRSVSWYQQTPGQGLQFLFEYFSETQRNKGNFPGRFSGRQFSNSRSEMNVSTLELGDSALYLCASSLAGTSGTGELFFGEGSRLTVL.

The CDR3: CASSDLGAERNTQYF. The CDR3 region has the DNA TGTGCCAGCAGTGACCTGGGGGCGGAAAGAAATACGCAGTATTTT. This chain joins TRBV6-1 and TRBJ2-3, with D possibly matching TRBD1 (6 bases). Germline CDR1 MNHNS, CDR2 SASEGT. Trimming left V 3 bases short and J 7 bases short, with 17 bases between. The CDR3 is 15 residues long.